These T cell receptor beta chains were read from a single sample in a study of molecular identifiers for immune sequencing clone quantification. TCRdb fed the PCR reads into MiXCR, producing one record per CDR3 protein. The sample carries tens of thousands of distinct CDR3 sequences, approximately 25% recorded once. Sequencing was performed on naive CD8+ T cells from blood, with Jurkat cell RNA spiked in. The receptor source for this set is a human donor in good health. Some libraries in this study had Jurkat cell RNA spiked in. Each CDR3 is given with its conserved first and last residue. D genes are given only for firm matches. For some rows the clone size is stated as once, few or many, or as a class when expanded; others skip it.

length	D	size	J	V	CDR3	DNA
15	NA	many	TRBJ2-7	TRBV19	CASSFAGGGSYEQYF	TGTGCCAGTAGTTTCGCCGGGGGCGGGTCCTACGAGCAGTACTTC
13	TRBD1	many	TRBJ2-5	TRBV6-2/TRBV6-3	CASSPGQGETQYF	TGTGCCAGCAGCCCCGGACAGGGGGAGACCCAGTACTTC
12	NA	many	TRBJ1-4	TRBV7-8	CASSLPNEKLFF	TGTGCCAGCAGCTTACCTAATGAAAAACTGTTTTTT
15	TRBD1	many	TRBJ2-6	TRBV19	CASAWDSSGANVLTF	TGTGCCAGTGCCTGGGACAGCTCTGGGGCCAACGTCCTGACTTTC
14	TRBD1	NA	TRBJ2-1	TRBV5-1	CASSDGTGHNEQFF	TGCGCCAGCAGCGACGGGACAGGCCACAATGAGCAGTTCTTC
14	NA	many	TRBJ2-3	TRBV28	CASSPQVRSDTQYF	TGTGCCAGCAGTCCCCAAGTCCGCTCGGATACGCAGTATTTT
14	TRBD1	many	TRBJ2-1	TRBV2	CASSGGTGSDEQFF	TGTGCCAGCAGTGGGGGGACAGGGTCCGATGAGCAGTTCTTC
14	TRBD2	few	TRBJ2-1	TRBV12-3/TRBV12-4	CASSPGLAGNEQFF	TGTGCCAGCAGTCCCGGACTAGCGGGCAATGAGCAGTTCTTC
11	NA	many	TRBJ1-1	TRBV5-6	CASSLGIEAFF	TGTGCCAGCAGCTTGGGGATCGAAGCTTTCTTT
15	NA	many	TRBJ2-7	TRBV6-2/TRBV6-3	CASSYGTGRNYEQYF	TGTGCCAGCAGTTACGGGACCGGACGAAACTACGAGCAGTACTTC
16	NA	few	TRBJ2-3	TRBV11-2	CASSPFHSSNTDTQYF	TGTGCCAGCAGCCCCTTTCATAGCTCGAACACAGATACGCAGTATTTT
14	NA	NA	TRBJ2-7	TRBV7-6	CASSLAIRGNEQYF	TGTGCCAGCAGCTTAGCGATTAGAGGAAACGAGCAGTACTTC
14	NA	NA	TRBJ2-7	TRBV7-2	CASSFDTGPYEQCF	TGTGCCAGCAGCTTTGACACTGGACCCTACGAGCAGTGCTTC
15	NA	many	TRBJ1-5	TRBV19	CASSKQGGENQPQHF	TGTGCCAGTAGTAAACAGGGAGGTGAAAATCAGCCCCAGCATTTT
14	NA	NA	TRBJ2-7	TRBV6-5	CANSWGKSSYEQYF	TGTGCCAACAGTTGGGGAAAAAGCTCCTACGAGCAGTACTTC
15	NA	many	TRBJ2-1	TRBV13	CASSSHIEKGNEQFF	TGTGCCAGCAGCTCGCACATTGAAAAGGGGAATGAGCAGTTCTTC
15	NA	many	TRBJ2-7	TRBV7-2	CASSLQQGVLHEQYF	TGTGCCAGCAGCCTACAACAGGGTGTCCTCCACGAGCAGTACTTC
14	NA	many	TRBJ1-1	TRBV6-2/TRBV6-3	CASSYLELGTEAFF	TGTGCCAGCAGTTACCTGGAGTTAGGCACTGAAGCTTTCTTT
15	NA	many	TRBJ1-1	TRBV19	CASSLGGPLGTEAFF	TGTGCCAGTAGTCTAGGGGGGCCCTTGGGCACTGAAGCTTTCTTT
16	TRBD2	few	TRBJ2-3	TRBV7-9	CASSYYGLAGGDTQYF	TGTGCCAGCAGCTACTACGGCCTAGCGGGGGGGGATACGCAGTATTTT
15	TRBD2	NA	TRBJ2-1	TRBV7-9	CASSQLAGGVDEQFF	TGTGCCAGCAGCCAACTAGCGGGAGGGGTGGATGAGCAGTTCTTC
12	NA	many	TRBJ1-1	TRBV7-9	CASRTVNTEAFF	TGTGCCAGCAGGACGGTGAACACTGAAGCTTTCTTT
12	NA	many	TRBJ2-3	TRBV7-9	CASSPVEDTQYF	TGTGCCAGCAGCCCCGTTGAGGATACGCAGTATTTT
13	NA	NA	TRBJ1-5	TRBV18	CARSPSADQPPHF	TGTGCCCGCTCCCCCTCTGCCGATCAGCCCCCGCATTTT
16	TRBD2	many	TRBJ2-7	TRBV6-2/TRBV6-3	CASTIQRLAGFDEQYF	TGTGCCAGCACCATACAAAGACTAGCGGGCTTTGACGAGCAGTACTTC